The clone carrying this T cell receptor (beta chain) was recorded once. The source of the sample is a study of blood T cell repertoires in COVID-19. In the study overall: Acute and convalescent COVID-19 specimens originated in the United States, Italy and Spain.

In the authors' workflow: Amplification of reference gene primers provided the estimated nucleated cell counts. Profiling relied on immunoSEQ multiplex PCR, and the TCRdb table lists in-frame clones only, not all of them. V and J calls plus clone size are reproduced from that table; the DNA served to infer D and trimming. This sample has approximately 180,000 clones, with 80% to 90% found just once. Trimming pared 6 bases from V and 2 bases from J, leaving 12 bases between. The CDR3 totals 14 residues. Germline V gene lookup returns CDR1 SEHNR and CDR2 FQNEAQ (reference sequence). The sequenced sample consisted of peripheral blood. V usage is TRBV7-9 and J usage is TRBJ2-3; TRBD2 is a possible D gene (6 bases). The TCR was taken from a human donor with active or convalescent COVID-19. The donor label of this sample is uncertain. CDR3 sequence reads: CASSSRTITDTQYF. The CDR3, as DNA: TGTGCCAGCAGTTCAAGGACTATCACAGATACGCAGTATTTT.